This record concerns one TCR beta chain sequence. Germline CDR1 MNHEY, CDR2 SMNVEV (reference sequence). Trimming cost V 6 bases and J 3 bases; bases outside gene matches: 5. The CDR3 consists of 14 residues. Methods used by the authors: It was from reference gene primer amplification that nucleated cell counts were estimated. Produced via immunoSEQ multiplex PCR; TCRdb's table is partial and in-frame only. V and J calls and clone size follow that table, whereas D and trimming were derived from the DNA. The repertoire includes tens of thousands of clones, 82% of them detected once, and under 4.5% sits in the top ten. These data come from a study of blood T cell repertoires in COVID-19. Overall study context: Acute-phase and convalescent COVID-19 samples originated in the United States, Italy and Spain. T cells, B-cell-depleted T cells, or PBMCs provided the cDNA or gDNA that served as material.

The source is a woman aged 55-70 years with acute or convalescent COVID-19. This sequence joins TRBV27 and TRBJ1-5; 7 nucleotides line up with TRBD1. The sequenced sample consisted of peripheral blood. CDR3 sequence: CASRRTGYNQPQHF. CDR3 DNA sequence: TGTGCCAGCAGGCGGACAGGCTACAATCAGCCCCAGCATTTT.